One T cell receptor (beta chain) is described in this entry. Germline V gene sequence: CDR1 SGHRS, CDR2 YFSETQ. V lost 0 bases and J lost 4, with 10 bases in between. The CDR3 length is 14 residues. This sample is drawn from a study of blood T cell repertoires in COVID-19. As for the study in general: COVID-19 samples collected from the United States, Italy and Spain covered acute and convalescent phases. T cells, B-cell-depleted T cells, or PBMCs provided the cDNA or gDNA that served as material.

Original processing methods: Cell counts per sample came from amplifying reference gene primers. Assay: immunoSEQ multiplex PCR; the TCRdb copy retains only in-frame clones and omits some. V and J calls and clone size come straight from that table; D and trimming were deduced from the DNA. The sample holds under 150,000 clones, more than 70% seen once. The chain carries TRBV5-1 and TRBJ1-2, with D uncertain. The sequence was collected from a human donor in a cohort sampled during active COVID-19. The material sequenced was peripheral blood. CDR3 region: CASSLVPGTYGYTF. The CDR3 region has the DNA TGCGCCAGCAGCTTGGTTCCGGGAACCTATGGCTACACCTTC. The complete variable domain, with remaining parts taken from reference TRBV5-1 and TRBJ1-2, reads KAGVTQTPRYLIKTRGQQVTLSCSPISGHRSVSWYQQTPGQGLQFLFEYFSETQRNKGNFPGRFSGRQFSNSRSEMNVSTLELGDSALYLCASSLVPGTYGYTFGSGTRLTVV.